This entry concerns a single T cell receptor (beta chain). No cognate antigen has been identified for it. Base-call qualities are not available, and no considerably larger clone is one nucleotide away. The data are from a study of blood T cell repertoires in COVID-19 (dated by TCRdb to the early 2020s). About the investigation overall: Samples covering the acute and convalescent phases of COVID-19 were provided by collaborators in the United States, Italy and Spain. Samples came from the ongoing ImmuneRACE study (first 160 participants) plus 1,254 subjects from 6 global collaborators. The material from the prospective study consisted of cDNA or gDNA derived from T cells, B-cell-depleted T cells, or PBMCs. A freely available public database, intended as a resource for researchers studying the immune response to SARS-CoV-2, is where the repertoires were released. A de-identified subject ID, COVID-19 status, age in years and sex were almost always included in the sample metadata. Deeply sampled blood TCRbeta repertoires from subjects exposed to, actively infected with, or recovered from COVID-19 were included in the dataset. Where HLA class I and class II types were available, the types were taken from metadata supplied by the sample provider, not from assay-based typing.

CDR1 and CDR2, per the germline V gene (reference sequence), are MNHEY and SMNVEV. The V end gives up 3 bases and the J end 0 bases, leaving 7 bases in the junction not matched to a gene. The CDR3 sequence holds 17 residues, the cysteine and phenylalanine included. The sequence is cut down to CDR3 DNA, 51 bases in frame from base 1. Results and caveats for the whole study, not just this receptor: The amount of clinical and demographic metadata varied by source and participant and was provided uncurated.

Whole blood was collected in K2EDTA tubes by collaborating institutions according to the institutions' own protocols. Collaborator samples were shipped for TCRbeta analysis as frozen whole blood, isolated PBMCs, or DNA extracted from either sample type. The immunoSEQ Assay, a bias-controlled multiplex PCR, was used to amplify TCRbeta CDR3 regions from genomic DNA. The authors processed their data as follows. The number of nucleated cells in each sample was estimated by amplification of reference gene primers within the assay. Sequence reads were collapsed and filtered to measure the absolute abundance of every unique TCRbeta CDR3 rearrangement. For each sample, productive Simpson clonality was calculated as the square root of Simpson's diversity index over productive rearrangements. In its TCRdb copy, this immuneACCESS table keeps in-frame sequences only and misses some clones. Where compared with another copy, unresolved V genes explain less than half of these, and the others have no known cause. V and J calls plus clone size are reproduced from that table; the DNA served to infer D and trimming. The sample table lists 78,000 or so clones, around 80% of them with a count of one. The top ten hold less than 15% of the sample.

This clonotype was sampled from a man older than 75 with acute or convalescent COVID-19. The sequenced material came from peripheral blood. The chain is encoded by TRBV27 joined to TRBJ2-5; 10 central bases correspond to TRBD2. The nucleotide sequence is given as TGTGCCAGCAGTTTGGCCGCGACTAGCGGGTACCAAGAGACCCAGTACTTC. Its translation reads: CASSLAATSGYQETQYF.